Listed below are T cell receptor beta chains from one sample, sequenced in a study of T-cell reconstitution after alpha-beta-depleted transplantation in children. From the PCR reads, TCRdb called clonotypes with MiXCR, one entry per CDR3 protein. The table lists hundreds of thousands of distinct CDR3 sequences, about 8.2% of them singletons. The specimen was PBMCs, mostly from graft donor cells, collected 360 days after TCRalphabeta/CD19-depleted stem cell transplant. All receptors come from a male patient between 2 and 10 years old who had a stem cell transplant for acute myeloid leukemia, so the T cells may come from the graft donor. CDR3s include the opening cysteine and the closing phenylalanine or tryptophan. D genes are given only for firm matches. Size is stated for part of the rows, as once, few or many counts, or as a class when the clone is expanded.

TRBJ2-7,TRBV29-1,few,TRBD2,CSVAGGTSDLPYEQYF,TGCAGCGTTGCTGGCGGGACTAGCGACCTTCCCTACGAGCAGTACTTC
TRBJ2-2,TRBV27,-,TRBD2,CASSSGTSRNGELFF,TGTGCCAGCAGTTCGGGGACTAGTCGGAACGGGGAGCTGTTTTTT
TRBJ1-4,TRBV5-5,many,TRBD1,CASSSGQGVNEKLFF,TGTGCCAGCAGCTCCGGACAGGGCGTTAATGAAAAACTGTTTTTT
TRBJ2-1,TRBV20-1,many,-,CSARFDNEQFF,TGCAGTGCCCGGTTCGACAATGAGCAGTTCTTC
TRBJ2-1,TRBV20-1,-,-,CSARDVGARSYNEQFF,TGCAGTGCTAGAGATGTGGGGGCTCGCTCCTACAATGAGCAGTTCTTC
TRBJ2-3,TRBV24-1,-,-,CATSELGGATDTQYF,TGTGCCACCAGTGAACTGGGAGGCGCCACAGATACGCAGTATTTT
TRBJ1-3,TRBV5-1,few,TRBD1,CASGQGAGNTIYF,TGCGCCAGCGGACAGGGGGCTGGAAACACCATATATTTT
TRBJ2-1,TRBV20-1,few,-,CSARDLLRGSEQFF,TGCAGTGCTAGAGATCTCTTAAGGGGGTCGGAGCAGTTCTTC
TRBJ1-2,TRBV12-3/TRBV12-4,many,TRBD1,CASRRTGYGYTF,TGTGCCAGCAGGAGGACAGGCTATGGCTACACCTTC
TRBJ2-1,TRBV6-2/TRBV6-3,-,-,CASSYRDSRRNNEQFF,TGTGCCAGCAGTTACCGGGACTCCCGCAGGAACAATGAGCAGTTCTTC
TRBJ1-1,TRBV7-2,many,TRBD1,CASSSRDRANTEAFF,TGTGCCAGCAGCAGCCGGGACAGGGCCAACACTGAAGCTTTCTTT
TRBJ2-5,TRBV12-3/TRBV12-4,few,TRBD1,CASSLKGARETQYF,TGTGCCAGCAGTTTAAAGGGGGCTCGGGAGACCCAGTACTTC
TRBJ2-1,TRBV11-3,-,-,CASSLGGSFNEQFF,TGTGCCAGCAGCTTAGGAGGGAGTTTCAATGAGCAGTTCTTC
TRBJ2-7,TRBV7-2,many,-,CASSPRDEGSYEQYF,TGTGCCAGCAGCCCGAGGGATGAGGGCTCCTACGAGCAGTACTTC
TRBJ2-1,TRBV6-9,-,-,CAASYSPGAGKGNGPYNEQFF,TGTGCGGCCAGTTATTCCCCGGGGGCGGGAAAAGGGAATGGGCCATACAATGAGCAGTTCTTC
TRBJ2-5,TRBV20-1,few,-,CSARDRVKETQYF,TGCAGTGCTAGAGACAGGGTCAAAGAGACCCAGTACTTC
TRBJ2-1,TRBV29-1,-,TRBD1,CSVEPPDRGYNEQFF,TGCAGCGTTGAACCCCCGGACAGGGGGTACAATGAGCAGTTCTTC
TRBJ1-1,TRBV12-3/TRBV12-4,many,-,CASSFRWHTEAFF,TGTGCCAGCAGTTTTCGGTGGCACACTGAAGCTTTCTTT
TRBJ2-2,TRBV7-9,-,-,CASSPRTALAEPGELFF,TGTGCCAGCAGCCCCCGGACAGCCTTAGCGGAGCCCGGGGAGCTGTTTTTT
TRBJ2-3,TRBV20-1,many,-,CSARGQQMSTDTQYF,TGCAGTGCTAGAGGTCAACAAATGAGCACAGATACGCAGTATTTT
TRBJ2-3,TRBV12-3/TRBV12-4,many,TRBD2,CASSPKTLASREDTQYF,TGTGCCAGCAGTCCTAAAACACTAGCGTCCCGCGAGGATACGCAGTATTTT
TRBJ2-7,TRBV5-1,few,-,CASSWASPRGPYHYEQYF,TGCGCCAGCAGCTGGGCCTCACCCAGGGGACCGTACCACTACGAGCAGTACTTC
TRBJ1-5,TRBV28,-,-,CASTGSSGNSNQPQHF,TGTGCCAGCACGGGCTCGTCAGGCAATAGCAATCAGCCCCAGCATTTT
TRBJ1-6,TRBV12-3/TRBV12-4,few,-,CASNGGRNSSPLHF,TGTGCCAGCAATGGAGGCAGAAACTCATCACCCCTCCACTTT
TRBJ2-5,TRBV5-1,many,-,CASSRLSQETQYF,TGCGCCAGCAGTCGGCTGAGCCAAGAGACCCAGTACTTC
TRBJ2-3,TRBV4-2,few,-,CASSQDLRVFSTDTQYF,TGTGCCAGCAGCCAAGATCTCCGGGTTTTTAGCACAGATACGCAGTATTTT
TRBJ2-4,TRBV20-1,-,-,CSASDVAKNIQYF,TGCAGTGCTAGTGATGTGGCCAAAAACATTCAGTACTTC
TRBJ2-7,TRBV20-1,few,-,CSAREGPSAYEQYF,TGCAGTGCTAGAGAGGGTCCCTCAGCCTACGAGCAGTACTTC
TRBJ2-7,TRBV4-2,few,TRBD1,CASSQGQIYEQYF,TGTGCCAGCAGCCAGGGACAGATCTACGAGCAGTACTTC
TRBJ2-3,TRBV12-3/TRBV12-4,many,-,CASSFREDTDTQYF,TGTGCCAGCAGTTTCAGGGAGGACACAGATACGCAGTATTTT
TRBJ1-6,TRBV12-3/TRBV12-4,few,TRBD1,CATRGGQGYNSPLHF,TGTGCCACCAGGGGGGGTCAGGGCTATAATTCACCCCTCCACTTT
TRBJ2-1,TRBV5-1,many,TRBD2,CASSRLAGDEQFF,TGCGCCAGCAGTCGACTAGCGGGAGATGAGCAGTTCTTC
TRBJ2-5,TRBV7-9,many,-,CASSLSSGQETQYF,TGTGCCAGCAGCTTATCCTCCGGGCAGGAGACCCAGTACTTC
TRBJ2-3,TRBV10-3,many,-,CAISESHGGTTDTQYF,TGTGCCATCAGTGAGTCTCACGGTGGGACCACAGATACGCAGTATTTT
TRBJ1-5,TRBV5-1,few,-,CASSYTGWDQPQHF,TGCGCCAGCAGCTATACAGGGTGGGATCAGCCCCAGCATTTT
TRBJ2-7,TRBV7-2,few,TRBD2,CASSSPSGREGRGEQYF,TGTGCCAGCAGTTCTCCGAGTGGGCGGGAGGGCCGTGGCGAGCAGTACTTC
TRBJ2-7,TRBV4-2,-,TRBD2,CASTPGAGASYEQYF,TGTGCCAGCACCCCCGGGGCGGGAGCATCCTACGAGCAGTACTTC
TRBJ1-1,TRBV5-4,few,-,CASSLGGRGNTEAFF,TGTGCCAGCAGCTTGGGAGGGCGCGGGAACACTGAAGCTTTCTTT
TRBJ1-4,TRBV20-1,few,-,CSARLATNEKLFF,TGCAGTGCTAGATTGGCAACTAATGAAAAACTGTTTTTT
TRBJ1-1,TRBV29-1,few,-,CSVEYRPNTEAFF,TGCAGCGTTGAATACAGGCCGAACACTGAAGCTTTCTTT
TRBJ2-7,TRBV20-1,many,TRBD2,CSARARYGGSGRANYEQYF,TGCAGTGCTAGAGCTAGATATGGGGGTAGCGGGAGGGCCAACTACGAGCAGTACTTC
TRBJ1-2,TRBV5-1,few,-,CASSLEVTGGYTF,TGCGCCAGCAGCTTGGAGGTAACGGGTGGCTACACCTTC
TRBJ2-1,TRBV20-1,few,TRBD2,CSAVEMWVRGGAGGYNEQFF,TGCAGTGCCGTAGAGATGTGGGTTCGCGGGGGGGCCGGTGGCTACAATGAGCAGTTCTTC
TRBJ2-3,TRBV30,few,-,CAWSFGKDTQYF,TGTGCCTGGAGTTTCGGGAAAGATACGCAGTATTTT
TRBJ1-6,TRBV6-5,few,TRBD1,CASSPGTEKNSPLHF,TGTGCCAGCAGTCCCGGGACAGAGAAAAATTCACCCCTCCACTTT
TRBJ1-1,TRBV12-3/TRBV12-4,-,-,CASSLNSQAFF,TGTGCCAGCAGTTTGAACAGCCAGGCTTTCTTT
TRBJ2-5,TRBV7-2,few,-,CASSLMVETQYF,TGTGCCAGCAGCTTAATGGTGGAGACCCAGTACTTC
TRBJ2-5,TRBV12-3/TRBV12-4,many,-,CASSLVGQKETQYF,TGTGCCAGCAGTTTGGTAGGGCAGAAAGAGACCCAGTACTTC